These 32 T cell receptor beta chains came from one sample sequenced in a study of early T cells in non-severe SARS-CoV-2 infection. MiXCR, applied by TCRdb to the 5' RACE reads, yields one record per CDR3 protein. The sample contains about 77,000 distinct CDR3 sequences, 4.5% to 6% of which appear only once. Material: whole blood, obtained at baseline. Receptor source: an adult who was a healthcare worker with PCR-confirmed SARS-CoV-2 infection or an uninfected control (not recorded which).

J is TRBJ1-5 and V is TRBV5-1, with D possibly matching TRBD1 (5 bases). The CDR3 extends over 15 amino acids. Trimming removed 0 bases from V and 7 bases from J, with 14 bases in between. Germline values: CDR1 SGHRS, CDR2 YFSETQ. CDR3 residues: CASSLEGARGQPQHF. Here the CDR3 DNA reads TGCGCCAGCAGCTTGGAAGGGGCCCGCGGACAGCCCCAGCATTTT.

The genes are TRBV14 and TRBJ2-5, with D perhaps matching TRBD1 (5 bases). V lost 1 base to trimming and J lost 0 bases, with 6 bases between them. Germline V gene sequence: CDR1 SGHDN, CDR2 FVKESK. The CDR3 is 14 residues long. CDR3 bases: TGTGCCAGCAGCCAAGGACAGTACCAAGAGACCCAGTACTTC. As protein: CASSQGQYQETQYF.

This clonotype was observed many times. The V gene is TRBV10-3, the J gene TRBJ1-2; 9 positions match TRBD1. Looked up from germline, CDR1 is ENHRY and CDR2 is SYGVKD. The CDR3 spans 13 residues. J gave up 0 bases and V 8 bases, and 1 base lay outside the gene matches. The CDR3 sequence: CAIRDRANYGYTF. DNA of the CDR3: TGTGCCATCCGGGACAGGGCTAACTATGGCTACACCTTC.

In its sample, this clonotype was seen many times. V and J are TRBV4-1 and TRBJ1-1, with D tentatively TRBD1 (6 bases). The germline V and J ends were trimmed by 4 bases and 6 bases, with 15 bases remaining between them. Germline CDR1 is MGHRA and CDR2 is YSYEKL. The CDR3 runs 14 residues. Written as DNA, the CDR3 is TGCGCCAGCAGCCCAACGACAGGTCCCGCTGAAGCTTTCTTT. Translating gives CASSPTTGPAEAFF.

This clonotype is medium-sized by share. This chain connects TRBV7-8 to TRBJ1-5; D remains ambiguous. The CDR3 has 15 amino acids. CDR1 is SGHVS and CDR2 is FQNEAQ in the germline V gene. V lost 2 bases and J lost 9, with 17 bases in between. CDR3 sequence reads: CASSLSHPGGGPQHF. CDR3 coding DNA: TGTGCCAGCAGCTTATCCCACCCGGGTGGTGGGCCCCAGCATTTT. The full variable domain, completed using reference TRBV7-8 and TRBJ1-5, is GAGVSQSPRYKVAKRGQDVALRCDPISGHVSLFWYQQALGQGPEFLTYFQNEAQLDKSGLPSDRFFAERPEGSVSTLKIQRTQQEDSAVYLCASSLSHPGGGPQHFGDGTRLSIL.

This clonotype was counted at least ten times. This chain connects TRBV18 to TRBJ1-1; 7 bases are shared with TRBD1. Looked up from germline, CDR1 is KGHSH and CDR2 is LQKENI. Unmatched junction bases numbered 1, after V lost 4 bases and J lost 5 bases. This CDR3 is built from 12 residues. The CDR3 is CASSRQGTEAFF. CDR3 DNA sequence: TGTGCCAGCTCACGACAGGGAACTGAAGCTTTCTTT. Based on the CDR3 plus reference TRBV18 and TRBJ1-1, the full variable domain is NAGVMQNPRHLVRRRGQEARLRCSPMKGHSHVYWYRQLPEEGLKFMVYLQKENIIDESGMPKERFSAEFPKEGPSILRIQQVVRGDSAAYFCASSRQGTEAFFGQGTRLTVV.

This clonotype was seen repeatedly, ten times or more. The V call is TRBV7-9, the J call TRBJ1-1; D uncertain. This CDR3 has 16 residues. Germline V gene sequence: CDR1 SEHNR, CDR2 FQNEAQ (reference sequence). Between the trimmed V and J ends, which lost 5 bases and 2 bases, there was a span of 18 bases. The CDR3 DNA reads TGTGCCAGCAGCCTCCCGTATACCGGGCCAAACACTGAAGCTTTCTTT. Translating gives CASSLPYTGPNTEAFF.

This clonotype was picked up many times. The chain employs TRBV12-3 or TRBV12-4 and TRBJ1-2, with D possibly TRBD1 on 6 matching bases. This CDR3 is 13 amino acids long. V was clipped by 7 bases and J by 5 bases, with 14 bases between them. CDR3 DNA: TGTGCCAGCATTAAGGACAGCTATTATGGCTACACCTTC. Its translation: CASIKDSYYGYTF.

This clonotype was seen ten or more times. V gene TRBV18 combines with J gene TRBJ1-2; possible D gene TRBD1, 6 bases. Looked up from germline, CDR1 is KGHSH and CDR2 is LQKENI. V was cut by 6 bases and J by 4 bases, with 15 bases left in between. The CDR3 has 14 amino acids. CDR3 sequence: CASSTDSGGYGYTF. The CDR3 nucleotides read TGTGCCAGCTCGACGGACAGCGGTGGCTATGGCTACACCTTC.

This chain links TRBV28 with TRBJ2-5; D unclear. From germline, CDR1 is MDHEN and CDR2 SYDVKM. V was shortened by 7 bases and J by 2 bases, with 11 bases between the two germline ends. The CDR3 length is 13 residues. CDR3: CASNPSGQETQYF. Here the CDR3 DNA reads TGTGCCAGCAACCCCTCTGGGCAAGAGACCCAGTACTTC.

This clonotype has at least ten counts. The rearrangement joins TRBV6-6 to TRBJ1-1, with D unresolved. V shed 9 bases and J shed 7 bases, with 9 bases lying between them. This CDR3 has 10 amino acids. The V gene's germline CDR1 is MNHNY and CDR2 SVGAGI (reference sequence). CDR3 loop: CASFRGEAFF. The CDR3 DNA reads TGTGCCAGTTTCAGAGGTGAAGCTTTCTTT.

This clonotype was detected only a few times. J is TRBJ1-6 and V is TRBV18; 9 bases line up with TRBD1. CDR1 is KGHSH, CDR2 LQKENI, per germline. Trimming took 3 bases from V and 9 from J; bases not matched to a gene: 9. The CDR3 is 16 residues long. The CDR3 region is CASSPDGQGRSSPLHF. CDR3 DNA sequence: TGTGCCAGCTCACCCGATGGACAGGGGAGGAGTTCACCCCTCCACTTT.

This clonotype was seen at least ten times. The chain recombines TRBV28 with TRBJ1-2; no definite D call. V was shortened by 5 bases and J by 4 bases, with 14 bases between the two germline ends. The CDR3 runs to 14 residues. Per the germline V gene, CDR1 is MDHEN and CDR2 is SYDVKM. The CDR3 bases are TGTGCCAGCAGTCCCCGGGAGCGCCTCTATGGCTACACCTTC. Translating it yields CASSPRERLYGYTF.

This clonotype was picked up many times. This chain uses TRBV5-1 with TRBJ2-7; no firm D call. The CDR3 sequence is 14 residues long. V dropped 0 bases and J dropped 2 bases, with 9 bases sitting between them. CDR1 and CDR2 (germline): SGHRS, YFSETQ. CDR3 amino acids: CASSLAGRTYEQYF. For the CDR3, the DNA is TGCGCCAGCAGCTTGGCCGGGCGGACCTACGAGCAGTACTTC.

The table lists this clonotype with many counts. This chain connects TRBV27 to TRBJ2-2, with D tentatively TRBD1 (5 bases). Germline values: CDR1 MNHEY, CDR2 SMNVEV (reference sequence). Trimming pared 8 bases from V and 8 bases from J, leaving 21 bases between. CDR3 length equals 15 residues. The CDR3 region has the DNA TGTGCCAGCGGACCCGACAGAGTCCCTCCGGGGGAGCTGTTTTTT. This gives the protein CASGPDRVPPGELFF.

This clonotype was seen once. CDR3 amino acids: CASSEPGQGASGELFF. The CDR3 nucleotides read TGTGCCAGCAGCGAGCCGGGACAGGGGGCGTCCGGGGAGCTGTTTTTT. V is TRBV28 and J is TRBJ2-2, with TRBD1 matching over 12 bases. Germline V gene lookup returns CDR1 MDHEN and CDR2 SYDVKM. J lost 6 bases, V lost 6 bases, and 8 bases had no gene match. There are 16 residues in the CDR3.

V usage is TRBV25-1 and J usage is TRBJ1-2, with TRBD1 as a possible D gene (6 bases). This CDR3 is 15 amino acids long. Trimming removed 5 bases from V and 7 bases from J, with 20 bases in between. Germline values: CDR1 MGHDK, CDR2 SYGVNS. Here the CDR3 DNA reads TGTGCCAGCAGTCCGCTTGTGGGGGGCCGCTCTGGCTACACCTTC. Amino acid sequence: CASSPLVGGRSGYTF.

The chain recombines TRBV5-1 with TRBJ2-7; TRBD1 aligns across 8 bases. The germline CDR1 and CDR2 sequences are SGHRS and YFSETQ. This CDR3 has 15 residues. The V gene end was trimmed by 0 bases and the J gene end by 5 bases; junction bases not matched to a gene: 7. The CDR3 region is CASSLEGTGTDEQYF. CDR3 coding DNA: TGCGCCAGCAGCTTGGAAGGGACAGGTACTGACGAGCAGTACTTC.

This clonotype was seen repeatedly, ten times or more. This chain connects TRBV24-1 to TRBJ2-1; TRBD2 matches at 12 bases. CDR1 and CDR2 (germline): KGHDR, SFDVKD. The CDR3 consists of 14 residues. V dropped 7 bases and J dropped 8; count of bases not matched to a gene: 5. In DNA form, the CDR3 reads TGTGCCACCAGGCCTAGCGGGAGGGCCTATGAGCAGTTCTTC. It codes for CATRPSGRAYEQFF.

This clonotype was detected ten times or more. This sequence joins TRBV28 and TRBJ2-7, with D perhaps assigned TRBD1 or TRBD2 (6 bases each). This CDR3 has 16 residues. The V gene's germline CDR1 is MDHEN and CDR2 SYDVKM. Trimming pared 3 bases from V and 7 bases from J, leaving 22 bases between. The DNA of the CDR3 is TGTGCCAGCAGTTTGAATCTCGGGGGCCAGACGGAAGAGCAGTACTTC. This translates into CASSLNLGGQTEEQYF.

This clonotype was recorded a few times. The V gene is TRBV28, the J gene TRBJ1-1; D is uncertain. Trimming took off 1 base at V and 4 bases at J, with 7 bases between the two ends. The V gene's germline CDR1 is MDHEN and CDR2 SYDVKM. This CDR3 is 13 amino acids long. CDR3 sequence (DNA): TGTGCCAGCAGTTTATCGGGGAGCACTGAAGCTTTCTTT. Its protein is CASSLSGSTEAFF.

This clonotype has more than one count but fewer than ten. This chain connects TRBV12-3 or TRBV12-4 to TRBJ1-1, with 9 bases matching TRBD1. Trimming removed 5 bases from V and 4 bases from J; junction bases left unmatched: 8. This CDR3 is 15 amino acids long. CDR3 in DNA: TGTGCCAGCAGTCTTCACAGGGGGCCGAGCACTGAAGCTTTCTTT. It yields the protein CASSLHRGPSTEAFF.

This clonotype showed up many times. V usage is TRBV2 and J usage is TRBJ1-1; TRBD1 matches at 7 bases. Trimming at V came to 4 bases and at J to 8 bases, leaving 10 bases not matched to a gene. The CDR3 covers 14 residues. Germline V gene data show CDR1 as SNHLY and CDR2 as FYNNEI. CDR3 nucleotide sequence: TGTGCCAGCAGTGTCAGACAGGGCGGGGGAGAAGCTTTCTTT. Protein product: CASSVRQGGGEAFF.

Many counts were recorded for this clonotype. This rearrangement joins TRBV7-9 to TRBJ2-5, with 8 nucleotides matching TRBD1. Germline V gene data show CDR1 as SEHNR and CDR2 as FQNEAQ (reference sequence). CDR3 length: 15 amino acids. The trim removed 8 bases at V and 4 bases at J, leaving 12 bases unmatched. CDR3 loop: CASRFGQGNPETQYF. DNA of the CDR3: TGTGCCAGCCGATTCGGACAGGGAAACCCAGAGACCCAGTACTTC.

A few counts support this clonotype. CDR3 region: CASTVGWGRYEQYF. The CDR3 nucleotides are TGTGCCAGCACCGTAGGGTGGGGCAGGTACGAGCAGTACTTC. The chain combines TRBV7-2 with TRBJ2-7; possibly TRBD1 for D (5 bases). The CDR3 consists of 14 residues. Germline CDR1 SGHTA, CDR2 FQGNSA. The V end was cut by 7 bases, the J end by 4 bases, with 17 bases between.

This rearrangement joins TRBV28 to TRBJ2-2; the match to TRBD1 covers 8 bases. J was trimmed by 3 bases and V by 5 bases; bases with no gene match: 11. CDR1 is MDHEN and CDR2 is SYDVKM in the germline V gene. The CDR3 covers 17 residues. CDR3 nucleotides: TGTGCCAGCAGTCCCGGGACAGGTAGTTGGGACACCGGGGAGCTGTTTTTT. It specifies CASSPGTGSWDTGELFF.

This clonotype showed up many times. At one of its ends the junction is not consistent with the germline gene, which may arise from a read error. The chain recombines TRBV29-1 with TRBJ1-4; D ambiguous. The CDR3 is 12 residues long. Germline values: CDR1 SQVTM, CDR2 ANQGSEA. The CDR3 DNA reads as TGCAGCGTTGGTCGGCTGGGCGAAGACTTGGATTTT. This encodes CSVGRLGEDLDF.

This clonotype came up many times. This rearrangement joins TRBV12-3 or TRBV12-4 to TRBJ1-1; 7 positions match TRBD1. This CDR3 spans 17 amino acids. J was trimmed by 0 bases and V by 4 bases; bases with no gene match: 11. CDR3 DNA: TGTGCCAGCAGTTCGTCAGGGACAGCCGCCCTGAACACTGAAGCTTTCTTT. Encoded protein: CASSSSGTAALNTEAFF.

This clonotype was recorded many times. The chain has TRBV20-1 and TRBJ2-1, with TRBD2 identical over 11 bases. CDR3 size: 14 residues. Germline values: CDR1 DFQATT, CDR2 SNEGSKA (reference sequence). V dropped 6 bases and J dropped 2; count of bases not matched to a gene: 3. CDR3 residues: CSAPTSGTYNEQFF. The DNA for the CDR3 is TGCAGTGCGCCGACTAGCGGGACCTACAATGAGCAGTTCTTC.

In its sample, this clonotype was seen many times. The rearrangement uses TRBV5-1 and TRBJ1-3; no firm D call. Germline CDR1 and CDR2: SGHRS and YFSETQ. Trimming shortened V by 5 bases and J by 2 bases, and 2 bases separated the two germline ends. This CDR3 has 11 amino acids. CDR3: CASRAGNTIYF. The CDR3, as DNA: TGCGCCAGCAGAGCTGGAAACACCATATATTTT.

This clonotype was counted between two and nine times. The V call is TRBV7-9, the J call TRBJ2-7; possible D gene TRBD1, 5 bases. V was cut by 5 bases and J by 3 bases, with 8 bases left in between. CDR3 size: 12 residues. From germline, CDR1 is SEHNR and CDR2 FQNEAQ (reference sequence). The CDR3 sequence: CASSPTVYEQYF. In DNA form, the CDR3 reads TGTGCCAGCAGCCCGACAGTCTACGAGCAGTACTTC.

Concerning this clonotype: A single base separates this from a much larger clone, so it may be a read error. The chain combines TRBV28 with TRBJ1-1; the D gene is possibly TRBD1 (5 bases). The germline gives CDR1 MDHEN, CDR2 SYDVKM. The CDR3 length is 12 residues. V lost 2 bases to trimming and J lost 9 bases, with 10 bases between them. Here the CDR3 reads CASSLVAGKAFF. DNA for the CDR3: TGTGCCAGCAGTTTAGTGGCAGGGAAAGCTTTCTTT.